This T cell receptor (beta chain) appears in the sequencing data of a study of blood T cell repertoires in COVID-19. Whole-study context: The origin of the acute and convalescent COVID-19 samples was the United States, Italy and Spain.

Seattle's enrolled individuals joined amid active infection and were then monitored longitudinally. Germline CDR1 and CDR2: GTSNPN and SVGIG (reference sequence). V lost 4 bases and J lost 4, with 9 bases in between. The CDR3 loop spans 12 amino acids. Assay used: immunoSEQ multiplex PCR; TCRdb lists only in-frame clones, some missing. The sample lists around 160,000 clones; over 75% were seen once. The sequence derives from a woman aged 60 to 75 with COVID-19, enrolled during active disease. J is TRBJ2-3 and V is TRBV30; D is perhaps TRBD2 (6 bases). Material: peripheral blood. The CDR3 reads CAWNGGADTQYF. CDR3 nucleotide sequence: TGTGCCTGGAACGGGGGTGCAGATACGCAGTATTTT.